Listed below are T cell receptor beta chains from one sample, sequenced in a study of T cell responses to AZD1222 COVID-19 vaccine. Assay used: immunoSEQ multiplex PCR; TCRdb lists only in-frame clones, some missing. In the table there are about 56,000 clones, 70% to 90% of which are singletons. This sample comprised peripheral blood, obtained 28 days after the second AZD1222 dose. Source of these receptors: an adult who received the AZD1222 COVID-19 vaccine. The CDR3 runs from the conserved cysteine through the conserved F or W. Each record gives: V gene, D gene, J gene, CDR3 length, clone size, CDR3 protein, CDR3 DNA. The D gene is left open where the match is weak. A clone size is listed for some rows: how often the clone was seen (once, few, many), or a class if it is expanded.

TRBV15	-	TRBJ1-1	15	once	CATSRVLSGSTEAFF	TGTGCCACCAGCAGAGTGTTATCCGGGAGCACTGAAGCTTTCTTT
TRBV24-1	-	TRBJ1-5	14	medium-sized	CATSDLGSGQPQHF	TGTGCCACCAGTGATTTGGGGAGCGGTCAGCCCCAGCATTTT
TRBV5-1	-	TRBJ1-2	15	-	CASTSTPRGSYGYTF	TGCGCCAGCACCTCCACCCCCAGGGGCAGCTATGGCTACACCTTC
TRBV27	-	TRBJ1-5	13	-	CASSSQVGQPQHF	TGTGCCAGCAGTTCCCAGGTCGGTCAGCCCCAGCATTTT
TRBV28	-	TRBJ1-2	13	-	CASSPQINYGYTF	TGTGCCAGCAGCCCACAGATTAACTATGGCTACACCTTC
TRBV2	TRBD1	TRBJ2-4	15	-	CASSVGTVTKNIQYF	TGTGCCAGCAGTGTGGGGACAGTCACCAAAAACATTCAGTACTTC
TRBV10-3	TRBD1	TRBJ2-6	16	-	CAIPGQGAAGANVLTF	TGTGCCATTCCGGGACAGGGGGCAGCTGGGGCCAACGTCCTGACTTTC
TRBV5-1	TRBD1	TRBJ2-5	15	-	CASSLGQGIRETQYF	TGCGCCAGCAGCTTGGGACAGGGGATTCGAGAGACCCAGTACTTC
TRBV2	-	TRBJ1-5	14	-	CASSENQGSQPQHF	TGTGCCAGCAGTGAAAACCAGGGAAGCCAGCCCCAGCATTTT
TRBV5-4	TRBD2	TRBJ2-4	15	-	CASSLAGTSGNIQYF	TGTGCCAGCAGCCTCGCCGGGACTAGCGGAAACATTCAGTACTTC
TRBV10-3	-	TRBJ1-1	14	-	CAISEQGTNTEAFF	TGTGCCATCAGTGAGCAGGGGACGAACACTGAAGCTTTCTTT
TRBV2	-	TRBJ1-1	14	-	CARCKQGLNTEAFF	TGTGCCAGATGTAAACAGGGATTGAACACTGAAGCTTTCTTT
TRBV5-4	-	TRBJ2-3	12	-	CASSWVTDTQYF	TGTGCCAGCAGCTGGGTAACAGATACGCAGTATTTT
TRBV5-1	-	TRBJ1-5	14	-	CASSPDIGNQPQHF	TGCGCCAGCAGCCCGGACATAGGGAATCAGCCCCAGCATTTT
TRBV6-5	-	TRBJ1-6	13	-	CASSPRTGSPLHF	TGTGCCAGCAGCCCCCGGACCGGGTCACCCCTCCACTTT
TRBV7-9	-	TRBJ1-2	14	once	CASSSTTVSYGYTF	TGTGCCAGCAGCTCGACGACAGTATCCTATGGCTACACCTTC
TRBV6-5	TRBD1	TRBJ1-5	14	-	CASSYGTGGWPQHF	TGTGCCAGCAGTTATGGGACAGGGGGATGGCCCCAGCATTTT
TRBV6-1	-	TRBJ1-3	15	few	CASSEGGGTGNTIYF	TGTGCCAGCAGTGAAGGAGGGGGGACTGGAAACACCATATATTTT
TRBV4-2	TRBD2	TRBJ2-1	16	-	CASSYDIAGSYNEQFF	TGTGCCAGCAGCTACGATATAGCGGGAAGCTACAATGAGCAGTTCTTC
TRBV5-1	-	TRBJ2-5	13	-	CASSLGVQETQYF	TGCGCCAGCAGCTTGGGGGTCCAAGAGACCCAGTACTTC
TRBV7-6	TRBD2	TRBJ2-1	17	-	CASSPSQREGRGSEQFF	TGTGCCAGCAGCCCAAGCCAGCGGGAGGGCCGAGGTAGTGAGCAGTTCTTC
TRBV5-4	-	TRBJ1-3	13	few	CASSFRQGNTIYF	TGTGCCAGCAGCTTCCGGCAGGGAAACACCATATATTTT
TRBV27	-	TRBJ1-1	11	few	CASRKNTEAFF	TGTGCCAGCCGTAAAAACACTGAAGCTTTCTTT
TRBV11-2	-	TRBJ1-2	11	few	CAGASNYGYTF	TGTGCCGGGGCGTCGAACTATGGCTACACCTTC
TRBV7-9	-	TRBJ1-5	15	once	CASSPMGGSSQPQHF	TGTGCCAGCAGCCCAATGGGCGGATCGAGTCAGCCCCAGCATTTT
TRBV19	-	TRBJ1-5	13	-	CASGWGSNQPQHF	TGTGCCAGTGGTTGGGGTAGCAATCAGCCCCAGCATTTT
TRBV18	TRBD1	TRBJ1-4	15	-	CASSPPGGTGEKLFF	TGTGCCAGCTCACCACCAGGGGGGACAGGTGAAAAACTGTTTTTT
TRBV4-2	TRBD1	TRBJ1-2	16	-	CASSQQGGTGRDGYTF	TGTGCCAGCAGCCAACAAGGGGGGACAGGGAGGGATGGCTACACCTTC
TRBV27	TRBD1	TRBJ2-7	15	-	CASSSGQGSSYEQYF	TGTGCCAGCAGTTCCGGACAGGGCAGCTCCTACGAGCAGTACTTC
TRBV9	-	TRBJ2-3	16	few	CASSVEIALGTDTQYF	TGTGCCAGCAGCGTAGAGATAGCTTTAGGCACAGATACGCAGTATTTT
TRBV6-5	TRBD1	TRBJ1-1	14	-	CASSYSTGGTEAFF	TGTGCCAGCAGTTACTCGACAGGGGGCACTGAAGCTTTCTTT
TRBV19	TRBD1	TRBJ1-4	15	-	CASIQPGQAHEKLFF	TGTGCCAGTATTCAACCGGGACAGGCACATGAAAAACTGTTTTTT
TRBV6-1	-	TRBJ1-5	15	-	CASSEPKTANQPQHF	TGTGCCAGCAGTGAACCCAAGACAGCGAATCAGCCCCAGCATTTT
TRBV7-9	-	TRBJ2-1	15	-	CASSAPGHSGNEQFF	TGTGCCAGCAGCGCTCCCGGACACAGCGGCAATGAGCAGTTCTTC
TRBV12-3/TRBV12-4	-	TRBJ2-7	12	-	CASSLRLVEQYF	TGTGCCAGCAGTTTACGGTTGGTCGAGCAGTACTTC
TRBV2	-	TRBJ2-1	12	-	CASSGEVNEQFF	TGTGCCAGCAGTGGGGAGGTCAATGAGCAGTTCTTC
TRBV13	-	TRBJ1-5	13	once	CASSFSGGQPQHF	TGTGCCAGCAGCTTTTCTGGTGGGCAGCCCCAGCATTTT
TRBV4-1	-	TRBJ2-7	13	-	CASSQPLGTEQYF	TGCGCCAGCAGCCAGCCACTAGGGACCGAGCAGTACTTC
TRBV29-1	-	TRBJ1-4	13	-	CSVLRESNEKLFF	TGCAGCGTTCTCAGGGAATCGAATGAAAAACTGTTTTTT
TRBV9	TRBD2	TRBJ2-5	16	-	CASSPREGGGQETQYF	TGTGCCAGCAGCCCCCGGGAGGGCGGGGGACAAGAGACCCAGTACTTC
TRBV28	-	TRBJ1-5	12	-	CASSLARQPQHF	TGTGCCAGCAGTTTAGCTCGTCAGCCCCAGCATTTT
TRBV6-5	TRBD1	TRBJ2-1	15	few	CASRTGTGAIIEQFF	TGTGCCAGCAGGACAGGGACAGGGGCGATAATTGAGCAGTTCTTC